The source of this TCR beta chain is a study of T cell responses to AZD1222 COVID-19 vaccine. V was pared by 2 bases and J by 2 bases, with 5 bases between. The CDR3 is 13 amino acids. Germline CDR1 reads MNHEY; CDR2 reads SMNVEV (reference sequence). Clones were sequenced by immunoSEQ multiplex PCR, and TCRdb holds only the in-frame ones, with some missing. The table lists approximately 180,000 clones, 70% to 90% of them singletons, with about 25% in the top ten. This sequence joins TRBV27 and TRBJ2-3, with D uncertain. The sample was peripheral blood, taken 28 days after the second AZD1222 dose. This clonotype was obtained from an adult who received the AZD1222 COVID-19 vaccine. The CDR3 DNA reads TGTGCCAGCAGTTTAAGGACCACAGATACGCAGTATTTT. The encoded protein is CASSLRTTDTQYF.